The subject of this entry is one T cell receptor beta chain. What it binds is unknown. The data derive from a study of cytotoxic CD8 clonotypes in ibrutinib-treated CLL. General study results and limits: Patients showed higher baseline clonality than age-matched healthy donors, and it tracked circulating CD8+ T-cell counts.

The data were produced by immunoSEQ multiplex PCR, yet TCRdb's version contains in-frame clones alone and is incomplete. The sample yields 150,000 to 200,000 clones, 70% to 90% seen once. Germline-derived CDR1 and CDR2 are MNHNS and SASEGT. Trimming removed 3 bases from V and 2 bases from J, with 13 bases in between. CDR3 length equals 15 residues. The sequenced sample was PBMCs, obtained at disease progression, from a patient treated with ibrutinib. The source of this sequence is a human donor with chronic lymphocytic leukemia. V gene TRBV6-1 combines with J gene TRBJ1-1, with D uncertain. The CDR3 region is CASSDREPVNTEAFF. CDR3 DNA sequence: TGTGCCAGCAGTGACCGGGAGCCTGTAAACACTGAAGCTTTCTTT.